Listed below are T cell receptor beta chains from one sample, sequenced in a study of T cell responses to AZD1222 COVID-19 vaccine. Method: immunoSEQ multiplex PCR; TCRdb's copy keeps in-frame clones and lacks some. The sample holds roughly 130,000 clones, 80% to 90% seen once. Source: peripheral blood, taken on day 0 of AZD1222 vaccination. Receptors originate from an adult in good health. CDR3s include the opening cysteine and the closing phenylalanine or tryptophan. The order of the fields is D gene, J gene, CDR3 length, clone size, V gene, CDR3 DNA, CDR3 protein. D genes are given only for firm matches. For some rows the clone size is stated as once, few or many, or as a class when expanded; others skip it.

d_call: -; j_call: TRBJ2-6; cdr3_length: 13; clone_size: -; v_call: TRBV7-9; cdr3_nt: TGTGCCAGCAGCCCCTCTGGGGCCAACGTCCTGACTTTC; cdr3_aa: CASSPSGANVLTF
d_call: -; j_call: TRBJ2-7; cdr3_length: 12; clone_size: -; v_call: TRBV28; cdr3_nt: TGTGCCAGCAGTCTCGGTATCTACGAGCAGTACTTC; cdr3_aa: CASSLGIYEQYF
d_call: -; j_call: TRBJ1-4; cdr3_length: 13; clone_size: once; v_call: TRBV7-9; cdr3_nt: TGTGCCACTAGACAGGCAACTAATGAAAAACTGTTTTTT; cdr3_aa: CATRQATNEKLFF
d_call: -; j_call: TRBJ1-2; cdr3_length: 13; clone_size: -; v_call: TRBV29-1; cdr3_nt: TGCAGCGTTGCATTAGGACAGCACTATGGCTACACCTTC; cdr3_aa: CSVALGQHYGYTF
d_call: TRBD2; j_call: TRBJ2-1; cdr3_length: 16; clone_size: -; v_call: TRBV4-2; cdr3_nt: TGTGCCAGCAGCCAAGATGTCGCTAGCGGGACGGGTGAGCAGTTCTTC; cdr3_aa: CASSQDVASGTGEQFF
d_call: TRBD2; j_call: TRBJ2-7; cdr3_length: 14; clone_size: -; v_call: TRBV7-2; cdr3_nt: TGTGCCAGCAGCTTCTCTAGCGGGTTATACGAGCAGTACTTC; cdr3_aa: CASSFSSGLYEQYF
d_call: -; j_call: TRBJ2-1; cdr3_length: 15; clone_size: -; v_call: TRBV2; cdr3_nt: TGTGCCAGCACTCTCGGAGTAGGGGGGGCCAATGAGCAGTTCTTC; cdr3_aa: CASTLGVGGANEQFF
d_call: -; j_call: TRBJ2-7; cdr3_length: 11; clone_size: -; v_call: TRBV27; cdr3_nt: TGTGCCAGCATAGGCGGGTACGAGCAGTACTTC; cdr3_aa: CASIGGYEQYF
d_call: -; j_call: TRBJ1-5; cdr3_length: 16; clone_size: -; v_call: TRBV15; cdr3_nt: TGTGCCACCAGCCCCAGCCCAGGTAATAGCAATCAGCCCCAGCATTTT; cdr3_aa: CATSPSPGNSNQPQHF
d_call: -; j_call: TRBJ2-7; cdr3_length: 15; clone_size: -; v_call: TRBV28; cdr3_nt: TGTGCCAGCAGTCCCGTAGGGAGGTTGTTATTTGAGCAGTACTTC; cdr3_aa: CASSPVGRLLFEQYF
d_call: TRBD2; j_call: TRBJ2-3; cdr3_length: 18; clone_size: -; v_call: TRBV7-3; cdr3_nt: TGTGCCAGCAGCTTAAATTCAGCGGGACCTGCTAGCACAGATACGCAGTATTTT; cdr3_aa: CASSLNSAGPASTDTQYF
d_call: -; j_call: TRBJ1-4; cdr3_length: 16; clone_size: -; v_call: TRBV12-2; cdr3_nt: TGTGCAAGTCGCTTCTCACCTCAGGTGCCAGATGAAAAACTGTTTTTT; cdr3_aa: CASRFSPQVPDEKLFF
d_call: TRBD1; j_call: TRBJ1-6; cdr3_length: 14; clone_size: once; v_call: TRBV6-2/TRBV6-3; cdr3_nt: TGTGCCAGCAGTGATCCGGGACAGAATTCACCCCTCCACTTT; cdr3_aa: CASSDPGQNSPLHF
d_call: TRBD1; j_call: TRBJ1-6; cdr3_length: 16; clone_size: -; v_call: TRBV6-5; cdr3_nt: TGTGCCAGCAGTTACGGACAGGGGGCGAATAATTCACCCCTCCACTTT; cdr3_aa: CASSYGQGANNSPLHF
d_call: -; j_call: TRBJ1-1; cdr3_length: 15; clone_size: -; v_call: TRBV29-1; cdr3_nt: TGCAGCGTATCTCCCCCTTTAAGGACGAACACTGAAGCTTTCTTT; cdr3_aa: CSVSPPLRTNTEAFF
d_call: -; j_call: TRBJ1-1; cdr3_length: 15; clone_size: -; v_call: TRBV4-3; cdr3_nt: TGCGCCAGCAGCCAAGATGCAGCGATGAACACTGAAGCTTTCTTT; cdr3_aa: CASSQDAAMNTEAFF
d_call: -; j_call: TRBJ1-3; cdr3_length: 18; clone_size: -; v_call: TRBV28; cdr3_nt: TGTGCCAGCAGCGCGCCAGGGTTAAAGAATCTCTCTGGAAACACCATATATTTT; cdr3_aa: CASSAPGLKNLSGNTIYF
d_call: -; j_call: TRBJ1-1; cdr3_length: 11; clone_size: -; v_call: TRBV19; cdr3_nt: TGTGCCAGTAGTACAGGGTCTGAAGCTTTCTTT; cdr3_aa: CASSTGSEAFF
d_call: TRBD1; j_call: TRBJ2-7; cdr3_length: 15; clone_size: -; v_call: TRBV5-1; cdr3_nt: TGCGCCAGCAGCCAAAGACAGGGTAAAGTGGGCGAGCAGTACTTC; cdr3_aa: CASSQRQGKVGEQYF
d_call: -; j_call: TRBJ2-7; cdr3_length: 12; clone_size: -; v_call: TRBV10-3; cdr3_nt: TGTGCCATCCGGGACCCTTCCTACGAGCAGTACTTC; cdr3_aa: CAIRDPSYEQYF
d_call: -; j_call: TRBJ1-2; cdr3_length: 16; clone_size: few; v_call: TRBV7-8; cdr3_nt: TGTGCCAGCAGCTTATCGACAGGAAGAAATAACTATGGCTACACCTTC; cdr3_aa: CASSLSTGRNNYGYTF
d_call: -; j_call: TRBJ2-7; cdr3_length: 13; clone_size: -; v_call: TRBV12-3/TRBV12-4; cdr3_nt: TGTGCCAGCAGTTTAGCGGGACCCTACGAGCAGTACTTC; cdr3_aa: CASSLAGPYEQYF
d_call: -; j_call: TRBJ1-1; cdr3_length: 15; clone_size: -; v_call: TRBV29-1; cdr3_nt: TGCAGCGTTGTGCGATTGGCAGGGGTGAACACTGAAGCTTTCTTT; cdr3_aa: CSVVRLAGVNTEAFF
d_call: -; j_call: TRBJ2-3; cdr3_length: 14; clone_size: medium-sized; v_call: TRBV4-1; cdr3_nt: TGCGCCAGCAGCCGGATTCGTTACACAGATACGCAGTATTTT; cdr3_aa: CASSRIRYTDTQYF
d_call: TRBD2; j_call: TRBJ2-1; cdr3_length: 19; clone_size: -; v_call: TRBV7-6; cdr3_nt: TGTGCCAGCACCTTAATAGTTCCGCGGGGAGGGCCTCTAGTACATGAGCAGTTCTTC; cdr3_aa: CASTLIVPRGGPLVHEQFF
d_call: -; j_call: TRBJ1-2; cdr3_length: 17; clone_size: -; v_call: TRBV9; cdr3_nt: TGTGCCAGCAGCGTAGATCTAGGGTTTACCTCTAACTATGGCTACACCTTC; cdr3_aa: CASSVDLGFTSNYGYTF